This T cell receptor (beta chain) stems from a study of cytomegalovirus exposure and HLA in healthy donors (dated by TCRdb to 2015 to 2018). Regarding the study in general: An earlier analysis of 587 of the donors reported about 280 Gb of sequence data and about 120 million unique TCR beta sequences obtained from around 170 million T cells. An early release covering approximately 600 HLA-typed donors comprised approximately 300 gigabases of sequencing data and approximately 80 million unique TCR sequences. Of the roughly 410 genotyped donors, over 80% were placed in the genetic ancestry cluster associated with self-reported Caucasian donors. The study aimed to test whether signatures of past pathogen exposure could be identified by cataloging public T cell receptors. The T cell repertoires of 666 subjects were profiled by immunosequencing and related to cytomegalovirus serostatus. A separate validation cohort of 100 to 150 different subjects was used in addition to the approximately 700-subject first cohort. The study combined high-throughput TCR immunosequencing, statistical association of individual TCRs with disease status, and machine learning to predict cytomegalovirus infection status. A later analysis re-analyzed previously published TCR beta repertoires from approximately 670 donors and added high-resolution HLA genotyping to study TCR occurrence patterns. Rather than using new phenotypic data, the later analysis identified candidate immune exposures from TCR beta sequences and from how often those sequences occurred across donors. An earlier analysis of 587 of the donors used high-throughput TCR beta sequencing to judge whether each TCR beta V gene segment behaved as functional or pseudogenic. Alongside the repertoire data, information on donor age, sex, ethnicity and CMV serostatus was compiled. In a later genetic analysis, genome-wide SNP genotypes for about three fifths of the 666 donors were used, and that subset was treated as a discovery cohort. All discovery cohort repertoires had been generated using a single sequencing platform. HLA typing covered class I and class II loci at four-digit resolution. Typing coverage differed by locus: A, B, C, DRB1 and DQB1 were typed in roughly 629-630 donors, DQA1 in roughly 510, DPA1 in some 570, and DPB1 in roughly 470. Because of strong linkage in the cohort, four or five DR-DQ haplotypes were treated as single units for association and clustering. On average, 235,054 unique TCR beta nucleotide sequences were sequenced per donor among 398 genotyped donors of the cohort, with roughly 19% of those sequences being non-productive. Study-level results and caveats: Correlated functional status among segregating V segments might reflect linkage disequilibrium, but an unknown experimental factor could not be ruled out. The sequencing pipeline was judged likely to have produced a cluster of highly shared sequence variants as a technical artifact. Only TCR beta chains were sequenced in this cohort, and the absence of alpha or paired-chain data limited detectable features. A later analysis found that most CMV-associated TCR beta chains appeared HLA-restricted, with HLA associations seemingly driven largely by CMV exposure. In an earlier analysis of around 600 of the donors, most TCR beta V segments appeared in productive rearrangements about 87% or about 30% of the time, broadly matching IMGT annotations. Most TCR sequences were seen in very few donors, while some public TCRs were found in many individuals. According to a later analysis, TCR association rates differed among HLA loci, with DRB1 alleles showing the most associated TCRs and HLA-C alleles showing the fewest. A later analysis reported that several top co-occurrence clusters appeared linked to parvovirus B19, influenza, CMV and Epstein-Barr virus. Because HLA typing was missing for some donors at each locus, association tests included only the typed subset. In a later genetic analysis, a missense DCLRE1C variant was associated with V-gene and J-gene trimming of TCR beta chains, and the association was replicated in an independent cohort. The classifier was reported to diagnose cytomegalovirus status with high specificity and sensitivity in both the original and validation cohorts. For the cohort, immune exposure information was limited to CMV serostatus. Three of the identified cytomegalovirus-associated TCR beta chains were confirmed in vitro to be specific for cytomegalovirus antigens. The presence/absence analyses assumed that sequencing depth was roughly uniform across donors, and that assumption may not be true. At a false discovery rate of 0.05, a later analysis linked some 18,000 TCR beta sequences to specific HLA alleles. A further reported finding was that TCR beta sequences accurately predicted the HLA-A and HLA-B alleles for most subjects in the first cohort. According to the authors, the approach could potentially be generalized to other disease states and immunological phenotypes. The study gave a list of 150 to 200 TCR beta chains associated with cytomegalovirus. Because the 87-base-pair reads could not distinguish some IMGT-functional V segments, including TRBV6-2 and TRBV6-3, those segments were excluded. In a later analysis, HLA-associated TCR beta chains showed more clonal expansion and lower generation probabilities than non-associated chains that were equally common. Because counts were too low, roughly 18 rarely observed V segments, including chromosome 9 orphons, were left out of the earlier analysis of 500 to 650 of the donors. Strong co-occurrence of HLA alleles, especially DR and DQ, made assigning TCR associations to individual alleles difficult. In a later genetic analysis, fewer N-insertions in productive TCRs were reported among donors in an Asian-associated ancestry cluster than the roughly 700-donor mean.

Concerning this clone itself: Its antigen is currently not known. Base-call qualities are not available, and no considerably larger clone is one nucleotide away. The identical CDR3 is also encoded by other nucleotide sequences in the sample.

The library was obtained by the immunoSEQ multiplex PCR assay. For the multiplex PCR, a mixture combining 60 forward primers for TCR Vbeta segments and 13 reverse primers for TCR Jbeta segments was used. The CDR3 region of rearranged TCR beta genes was amplified from genomic DNA by a multiplex PCR assay. On the Illumina HiSeq System, the amplified TCR beta libraries were sequenced as 87-base-pair reads. In the original analysis: Across the 500 to 750 repertoires, a later analysis counted about 81 million unique TCR beta chains, 9 million to 14 million of which were shared by at least two donors. To remove PCR and sequencing errors, raw reads were error-corrected and collapsed into unique sequences using a nearest-neighbor algorithm that merged closely related sequences. V, D and J gene segments were assigned by aligning CDR3 sequences to IMGT reference sequences. For a sequence to be retained, at least a six-nucleotide match to both a V gene segment and a J gene segment was required. A rearrangement counted as productive if the CDR3 had no stop codons and remained in frame with V and J, and every other rearrangement counted as non-productive. Following IMGT convention, CDR3 was defined as the stretch from the second conserved V-encoded cysteine to the conserved J-encoded phenylalanine. Sequences without an unambiguous match to a single V gene segment were excluded from the earlier analysis of 450 to 650 of the donors. An earlier analysis of 587 of the donors classified V segments as functional when productive rearrangements were above 56.7% and as segregating when the standard deviation between donors was above 5%. To diagnose cytomegalovirus status from the catalog of TCR beta chain sequences, a statistical classification framework was built. V and J gene assignment, in a later analysis, came from comparing TCR nucleotide sequences with IMGT/GENE-DB human TR gene sequences. The TCRdist pipeline was used in a later analysis to assign CDR3 sequences and most-parsimonious VDJ recombination scenarios. In a later analysis, every TCR beta chain was defined by the combination of its CDR3 amino acid sequence and its V-gene family, and reads without a unique V-gene family were dropped. As a way to deal with suspected cross-contamination and a sequencing artifact, a later analysis dropped nearly 600 nucleotide sequences that were highly shared and had low generation probability. In a later analysis, a clonal expansion index was calculated for each public chain from normalized within-repertoire ranks of inferred template counts. In a later analysis, generation probabilities were computed using a VDJ recombination model fitted to out-of-frame rearrangements, and the results were checked against IGoR. A later analysis scored TCR-TCR, TCR-HLA and TCR-CMV co-occurrence with hypergeometric tests, applying a repertoire-size bias correction to TCR pairs. In a later analysis, false discovery rates were estimated by permuting HLA or CMV assignments 20 times. A later analysis grouped co-occurring TCRs with DBSCAN, adding TCRdist sequence similarity when clustering within HLA-allele-positive subsets. For co-occurrence clustering, repertoires with fewer than 30,000 or more than 120,000 public chains were excluded, along with roughly 5 repertoires with anomalous nucleotide sharing. Here the immuneACCESS table is served through TCRdb, limited to in-frame sequences with V and J called. Missing clones are a known gap in these copies; in checked studies unresolved V genes cover under half, and the rest lacks a known reason. The DNA gave D and trimming, while V, J and clone size come from that table. The sample contains 170,000 or so clones, 75% to 90% of them found a single time. Jointly, the top ten make up 0.65% to 0.75% of the sample.

The cohort comprised under 700 healthy bone marrow donors. Cohort members were all nominally healthy when sampled, although unrecorded immune exposures were likely present. The donor was CMV seronegative and belonged to the group of roughly 330 seronegative cohort members. A peripheral blood sample was provided by each donor, and peripheral blood mononuclear cells were used for TCR beta sequencing. The Qiagen DNeasy Blood Extraction Kit was used to extract genomic DNA from the blood cell samples. In the germline V gene, CDR1 corresponds to SGHTA and CDR2 to FQGNSA. The CDR3 covers 14 residues, taking in both the cysteine and the phenylalanine. The CDR3 DNA has 42 bases and is translated from base 1. Trimming at the junction amounts to 1 base on V and 1 base on J, and the germline ends lie 7 bases apart.

The receptor comes from a boy aged 5-17 years in good health and CMV-seronegative. Input material: PBMCs. In this chain, TRBV7-2 is recombined with TRBJ1-1; TRBD1 is a possible D gene, resting on 5 matching bases. Here the CDR3 is given as CASSLVRGNTEAFF. The nucleotide sequence is given as TGTGCCAGCAGCTTAGTTAGGGGGAACACTGAAGCTTTCTTT.